Sequencing of this T cell receptor (beta chain) was carried out in a study of CD4+ T cells in melanoma. Here immunoSEQ multiplex PCR was the method, and the copy in TCRdb shows in-frame clones only, minus some. The sample lists roughly 54,000 clones, 85% to 90% occurring once. Findings and limits, study-wide: CD8+ T cell, macrophage and B cell function reportedly correlated with neoantigen-specific CD4+ T cells. Diverse differentiation states were reported for melanoma neoantigen-specific CD4+ T cells.

As to this clone: Its specificity is unknown.

The CDR3 consists of 12 residues. Germline CDR1 reads MNHEY; CDR2 reads SMNVEV (reference sequence). Trimming cost V 6 bases and J 3 bases, with 8 bases left between them. The sequencing sample was made of peripheral blood. The genes are TRBV27 and TRBJ1-1; D remains ambiguous. This sequence was found in a human donor with melanoma. The CDR3 nucleotides read TGTGCCAGCAGGAGCAGCTACACTGAAGCTTTCTTT. Residues: CASRSSYTEAFF.